These T cell receptor beta chains were read from a single sample in a study of cytomegalovirus exposure and HLA in healthy donors. Libraries were prepared by immunoSEQ multiplex PCR; TCRdb keeps only in-frame clonotypes and omits some of them. This table holds about 110,000 clones, roughly 80% found once. The source material was PBMCs. All receptors derive from a man in his 60s in good health and CMV-seronegative. Both conserved end residues are part of each CDR3. The D gene is left open where the match is weak. Clone size is stated in some rows and not others, as once, few, many or a class when expanded.

v_call	clone_size	d_call	j_call	cdr3_aa	cdr3_nt
TRBV18	-	TRBD1	TRBJ1-4	CASSPPSGTETTNEKLFF	TGTGCCAGCTCACCACCCTCCGGGACAGAAACAACTAATGAAAAACTGTTTTTT
TRBV6-1	-	TRBD1	TRBJ1-2	CASRGTVLNGYTF	TGTGCCAGCCGCGGGACAGTGTTGAATGGCTACACCTTC
TRBV7-9	-	TRBD2	TRBJ2-5	CASSFPASGGGTQYF	TGTGCCAGCAGCTTCCCCGCTAGCGGGGGAGGGACCCAGTACTTC
TRBV12-2	-	-	TRBJ2-1	CASRSAGRGGWAIQFF	TGTGCAAGTCGCTCCGCCGGGCGGGGGGGCTGGGCAATACAGTTCTTC
TRBV5-5	-	TRBD1	TRBJ1-6	CASSPGQGADSPLHF	TGTGCCAGCAGCCCGGGACAGGGGGCGGATTCACCCCTCCACTTT
TRBV11-2	-	-	TRBJ2-5	CASSLGSFQETQYF	TGTGCCAGCAGCTTAGGGAGCTTTCAAGAGACCCAGTACTTC
TRBV7-3	-	TRBD2	TRBJ2-1	CASSPRAGLAGYNEQFF	TGTGCCAGCAGCCCTCGGGCGGGTCTAGCGGGCTACAATGAGCAGTTCTTC
TRBV13	once	TRBD1	TRBJ1-4	CASSGRRRGHEKLFF	TGTGCCAGCAGCGGAAGGCGGAGGGGGCATGAAAAACTGTTTTTT
TRBV5-4	-	TRBD1	TRBJ2-6	CASSLAGTGQGYSGANVLTF	TGTGCCAGCAGCTTGGCCGGAACGGGACAGGGTTACTCTGGGGCCAACGTCCTGACTTTC
TRBV6-5	-	TRBD1	TRBJ1-2	CASSYPGGYGYTF	TGTGCCAGCAGTTACCCAGGGGGCTATGGCTACACCTTC
TRBV9	-	-	TRBJ1-1	CASSALGHLNTEAFF	TGTGCCAGCAGCGCCCTCGGACACTTGAACACTGAAGCTTTCTTT
TRBV25-1	-	-	TRBJ2-5	CASNLGGRGGETQYF	TGTGCCAGTAACTTAGGGGGGAGGGGAGGGGAGACCCAGTACTTC
TRBV7-9	-	-	TRBJ2-1	CASSPLGDEQFF	TGTGCCAGCAGCCCCCTCGGGGATGAGCAGTTCTTC
TRBV19	-	TRBD1	TRBJ2-5	CASSYWDRAQETQYF	TGTGCCAGTAGTTATTGGGACAGGGCCCAAGAGACCCAGTACTTC
TRBV28	-	-	TRBJ1-2	CASSDTIPNYGYTF	TGTGCCAGCAGTGATACAATTCCTAACTATGGCTACACCTTC
TRBV6-1	-	-	TRBJ1-2	CASSVTGYGYTF	TGTGCCAGCAGCGTTACAGGCTATGGCTACACCTTC
TRBV7-9	-	-	TRBJ1-6	CASSLDQGYPLHF	TGTGCCAGCAGCTTAGATCAGGGTTACCCCCTCCACTTT